The clone carrying this T cell receptor beta chain came up a few times. One junction end does not reproduce the germline sequence, and a read error may be involved. The use of a sample-barcoded 5' primer and a J-beta primer mix characterized a second PCR of roughly 6 to 11 cycles. TCRdb re-called the 5' RACE reads with MiXCR, one entry per CDR3 protein. The table lists around 580,000 distinct CDR3 sequences, around 48% of them singletons, with around 25% in the top ten. This entry is derived from a study of blood T cells in healthy people across ages. From germline, CDR1 is DFQATT and CDR2 SNEGSKA (reference sequence). There are 12 residues in the CDR3. Drawn from each donor were roughly 10 milliliters of peripheral blood.

The chain recombines TRBV20-1 with TRBJ2-1; maybe TRBD2 (5 bases). The clonotype comes from an elderly man in good health. Source material: blood. CDR3 in amino acids: CSGGSSYNEQFF. The CDR3 bases are TGTTCCGGAGGTTCCTCCTACAATGAGCAGTTCTTC.